The next 9 T cell receptor beta chains were all read from a single sample in a study of tumor and adjacent non-tumor tissue in lung cancer. The template was RNA from unsorted bulk tissue. A modified ARM-PCR protocol with three rounds of nested PCR amplified TCRbeta. MiXCR, applied by TCRdb to the multiplex PCR reads, yields one record per CDR3 protein. There are approximately 110,000 distinct CDR3 sequences in the sample; approximately 71% occur only once, and roughly 35% lies in the top ten. The sample comprised lung tumor tissue. These receptors were collected from a woman aged 60-70 years with non-small cell lung cancer.

Comments on this clonotype: Since no conserved phenylalanine or tryptophan closes the CDR3, a read error is the likely cause. The chain carries TRBV11-2 and TRBJ2-3; perhaps TRBD1 as D (5 bases). V was clipped by 5 bases and J by 2 bases, with 14 bases between them. Germline V gene lookup returns CDR1 SGHAT and CDR2 FQNNGV. The CDR3 contains 15 residues. Here the CDR3 reads CASSATGAATDTQYL. Written as DNA, the CDR3 is TGTGCCAGCAGCGCCACTGGGGCGGCCACAGATACGCAGTATTTA.

As regards this clonotype: A read error may be the cause here, since a much bigger clone is one base away. The conserved final phenylalanine or tryptophan is absent from the CDR3, which likely points to a read error. The chain has TRBV4-2 and TRBJ1-1; 8 bases map to TRBD1. The CDR3 length is 12 residues. V lost 8 bases, J lost 5 bases, and 4 bases stayed unmatched. CDR1 is LGHNA and CDR2 is YNFKEQ in the germline V gene. The CDR3 DNA reads TGTGCCAGCCAGGGGGACAGGACTGAAGCTTTCATT. Translated, it gives CASQGDRTEAFI.

Points on this clonotype: The junction shows a germline mismatch at one end, possibly a read error. This sequence joins TRBV5-6 and TRBJ1-5; D gene unclear. Germline-derived CDR1 and CDR2 are SGHDT and YYEEEE. This CDR3 has 14 residues. CDR3 in amino acids: CASCSSRINKPQHF. The CDR3 nucleotides read TGTGCCAGCTGTAGCAGCAGGATCAATAAGCCCCAGCATTTT.

This clonotype was detected a few times. Compared with germline, one end of the junction differs, possibly owing to a read error. The chain uses TRBV11-1 and TRBJ1-1; no reliable D call. The CDR3 length is 14 residues. Germline lookup yields CDR1 SGHAT and CDR2 FQDESV (reference sequence). The CDR3 nucleotides are TGTGCCAGCAGCTTAGGACGAGGGAACACTGAAACTTTCTTT. Amino acid sequence: CASSLGRGNTETFF.

This clonotype was counted only a few times. A much larger clone differs from this one at a single base, so this may be a read error. The V and J genes are TRBV6-5 and TRBJ1-2; D remains unclear. The germline V and J ends were trimmed by 2 bases and 4 bases, with 11 bases remaining between them. The CDR3 has 14 amino acids. The germline V gene has CDR1 MNHEY and CDR2 SVGAGI. CDR3 nucleotide sequence: TGTGCCAGCAGTTACGGAGGACGGCCCTATGGCTACACCTTC. Translating it yields CASSYGGRPYGYTF.

In regard to this clonotype: A much larger clone lies a single base off, so this may be a read error. The J gene is TRBJ1-2, the V gene TRBV5-4; 9 nucleotides align to TRBD1. Germline CDR1 SGHNT, CDR2 YYREEE (reference sequence). The CDR3 is 16 residues long. CDR3 coding DNA: TGTGCCGGCAGCTACGGACAGGGGATTGCTAACTATGGCTACACCTTC. Its protein product is CAGSYGQGIANYGYTF. Supplemented by reference TRBV5-4 and TRBJ1-2, the full variable domain reads ETGVTQSPTHLIKTRGQQVTLRCSSQSGHNTVSWYQQALGQGPQFIFQYYREEENGRGNFPPRFSGLQFPNYSSELNVNALELDDSALYLCAGSYGQGIANYGYTFGSGTRLTVV.

This clonotype was recorded at least ten times. This chain links TRBV5-4 with TRBJ2-2; D is ambiguous. The germline CDR1 and CDR2 sequences are SGHNT and YYREEE (reference sequence). Trimming cost V 0 bases and J 0 bases, with 15 bases left between them. The CDR3 extends over 18 amino acids. The CDR3 nucleotides are TGTGCCAGCAGCTTGGACAGATCAAAGGGCCCGAACACCGGGGAGCTGTTTTTT. Translating it yields CASSLDRSKGPNTGELFF.

In its sample, this clonotype was seen a few times. This may be a read error, as it is one base from a much larger clone. The chain uses TRBV5-4 and TRBJ2-3; 12 nucleotides agree with TRBD2. The CDR3 totals 14 residues. The germline V gene encodes CDR1 SGHNT and CDR2 YYREEE (reference sequence). The CDR3 sequence: CTSLTSGRPDTQYF. CDR3 sequence (DNA): TGTACCAGCTTGACTAGCGGGAGACCGGATACGCAGTATTTT.

This rearrangement joins TRBV11-3 to TRBJ2-1; 7 positions match TRBD2. CDR1 and CDR2 from the germline V gene are SGHNT and YENEEA. With 8 bases clipped from V and 6 bases from J, the junction kept 13 bases outside the gene matches. CDR3 length: 15 residues. CDR3 DNA: TGTGCCAGCGACCGCGGCGGGGGTCAAGGCAATGAGCAGTTCTTC. Translating it yields CASDRGGGQGNEQFF.